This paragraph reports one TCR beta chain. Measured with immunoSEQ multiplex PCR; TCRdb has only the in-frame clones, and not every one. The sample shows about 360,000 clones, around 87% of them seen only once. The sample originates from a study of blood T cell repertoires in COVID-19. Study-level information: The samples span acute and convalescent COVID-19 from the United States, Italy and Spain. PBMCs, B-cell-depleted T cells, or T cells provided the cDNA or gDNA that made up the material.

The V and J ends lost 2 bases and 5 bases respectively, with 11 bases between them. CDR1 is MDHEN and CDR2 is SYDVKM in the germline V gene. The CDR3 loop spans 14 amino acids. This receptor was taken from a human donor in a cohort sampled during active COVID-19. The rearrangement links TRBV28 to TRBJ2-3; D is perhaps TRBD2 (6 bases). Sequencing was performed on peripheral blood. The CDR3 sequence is CASSLGFGRDTQYF. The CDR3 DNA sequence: TGTGCCAGCAGTTTAGGGTTCGGGAGAGATACGCAGTATTTT.